The 4 T cell receptor beta chains below were found in one sample sequenced in a study of cytomegalovirus exposure and HLA in healthy donors. Use of 60 Vbeta and 13 Jbeta primers characterized the PCR. TCRdb's table, derived via immunoSEQ multiplex PCR, lists solely in-frame clones and lacks some. The data hold approximately 170,000 clones, with roughly 79% observed a single time. Sequencing was done on a sample of PBMCs. Receptors originate from a woman in her thirties or forties in good health and CMV-seronegative.

The CDR3 DNA follows: TGTGCCAGCAGTCGGACAGGACCTAACTATGGCTACACCTTC. This codes for CASSRTGPNYGYTF. This rearrangement joins TRBV28 to TRBJ1-2; 7 positions agree with TRBD1. J was trimmed by 0 bases and V by 5 bases; bases with no gene match: 3. There are 14 residues in the CDR3. Per the germline V gene, CDR1 is MDHEN and CDR2 is SYDVKM.

The genes are TRBV29-1 and TRBJ2-7; D is possibly TRBD1 (5 bases). V lost 4 bases and J lost 1, with 14 bases in between. The CDR3 is 14 amino acids. CDR1 and CDR2 from the germline V gene are SQVTM and ANQGSEA. The chain's CDR3 is CSVAPGLGSYEQYF. The CDR3 coding sequence is TGCAGCGTTGCCCCAGGGCTAGGTTCCTACGAGCAGTACTTC.

The chain combines TRBV16 with TRBJ1-4, with unresolved D. This CDR3 contains 19 residues. CDR1 and CDR2 from the germline V gene are KGHSY and FQNENV. V shed 1 base and J shed 1 base, with 19 bases lying between them. This CDR3 is CASSQYRARTERTNEKLFF. The CDR3 DNA reads as TGTGCCAGCAGCCAATACCGAGCTAGAACGGAGAGAACTAATGAAAAACTGTTTTTT.

The chain joins TRBV7-8 to TRBJ2-7; TRBD2 might be the D (6 bases). Trimming stripped 2 bases from V and 2 bases from J, with 7 bases between. The CDR3 spans 13 residues. Looked up from germline, CDR1 is SGHVS and CDR2 is FQNEAQ. CDR3 protein: CASSLSGAYEQYF. The CDR3, as DNA: TGTGCCAGCAGCTTATCGGGGGCCTACGAGCAGTACTTC. Supplemented by reference TRBV7-8 and TRBJ2-7, the full variable domain reads GAGVSQSPRYKVAKRGQDVALRCDPISGHVSLFWYQQALGQGPEFLTYFQNEAQLDKSGLPSDRFFAERPEGSVSTLKIQRTQQEDSAVYLCASSLSGAYEQYFGPGTRLTVT.